These T cell receptor beta chains were read from a single sample in a study of shared clonotypes between healthy human individuals. Measured with immunoSEQ multiplex PCR; TCRdb has only the in-frame clones, and not every one. The data contain about 2.2 million clones, around 93% of them singletons. The sample comprised naive CD8+ T cells from PBMCs. These receptors all stem from a man aged 18 to 29 in good health. Some clones in this sample may be carry-over from other donors' samples. Both conserved end residues are part of each CDR3. D genes are given only for firm matches. Expanded clones get a size class; other rows say once, few or many, or leave the size out.

J	V	D	size	CDR3	DNA
TRBJ1-1	TRBV7-8	.	.	CASSWGAGRSAFF	TGTGCCAGCAGTTGGGGGGCGGGACGAAGTGCTTTCTTT
TRBJ2-7	TRBV4-1	.	once	CASSQFAAISYEQYF	TGCGCCAGCAGCCAATTTGCGGCTATCTCCTACGAGCAGTACTTC
TRBJ1-1	TRBV9	.	few	CASSAPDLGLNTEAFF	TGTGCCAGCAGCGCCCCAGATCTGGGCCTGAACACTGAAGCTTTCTTT
TRBJ1-5	TRBV6-1	TRBD1	.	CASSEANRGRVQPQHF	TGTGCCAGCAGTGAAGCGAACAGGGGGCGCGTTCAGCCCCAGCATTTT
TRBJ2-5	TRBV28	.	.	CASSSAPGIQETQYF	TGTGCCAGCAGTTCCGCGCCGGGAATCCAAGAGACCCAGTACTTC
TRBJ1-5	TRBV27	.	.	CASSLAGVPNQPQHF	TGTGCCAGCAGTTTAGCAGGGGTTCCCAATCAGCCCCAGCATTTT
TRBJ1-1	TRBV27	.	.	CASSLSLGPRGTAEAFF	TGTGCCAGCAGTTTATCCCTTGGACCCCGGGGGACCGCTGAAGCTTTCTTT
TRBJ2-7	TRBV6-1	TRBD2	.	CASSEVNPASGRDGQYF	TGTGCCAGCAGTGAAGTTAACCCCGCTAGCGGGAGAGACGGGCAGTACTTC
TRBJ1-1	TRBV5-5	.	.	CASRLSKNTEAFF	TGTGCCAGCAGGTTATCCAAGAACACTGAAGCTTTCTTT
TRBJ2-7	TRBV4-1	TRBD1	.	CASSQVLAGQGSYEQYF	TGCGCCAGCAGCCAAGTGTTGGCGGGACAGGGCTCCTACGAGCAGTACTTC
TRBJ1-5	TRBV5-5	TRBD1	once	CASSLDRGQLYQPQHF	TGTGCCAGCAGCTTGGATAGGGGACAGCTATATCAGCCCCAGCATTTT
TRBJ2-7	TRBV4-2	.	.	CASSQGLGWEQYF	TGTGCCAGCAGCCAAGGACTAGGATGGGAGCAGTACTTC
TRBJ1-1	TRBV19	.	few	CASSADFGSNTEAFF	TGTGCCAGTAGTGCCGACTTCGGATCGAACACTGAAGCTTTCTTT
TRBJ2-7	TRBV29-1	.	.	CSVDGGSIYEQYF	TGCAGCGTTGATGGCGGATCGATCTACGAGCAGTACTTC
TRBJ1-2	TRBV14	TRBD1	.	CASSQMTGGYGYTF	TGTGCCAGCAGCCAGATGACAGGGGGCTATGGCTACACCTTC
TRBJ2-1	TRBV7-9	TRBD2	.	CASSNRTSGTYNEQFF	TGTGCCAGCAGCAATAGGACTAGCGGCACCTACAATGAGCAGTTCTTC
TRBJ2-5	TRBV18	.	.	CASHPEAARGEETQYF	TGTGCCAGCCACCCGGAGGCAGCCAGAGGAGAAGAGACCCAGTACTTC
TRBJ1-5	TRBV28	.	.	CASSLLQGRGNQPQHF	TGTGCCAGCAGTTTGCTCCAGGGAAGGGGCAATCAGCCCCAGCATTTT
TRBJ2-3	TRBV7-3	.	.	CASSLSGFTTDTQYF	TGTGCCAGCAGCTTGAGCGGGTTCACCACAGATACGCAGTATTTT
TRBJ1-5	TRBV19	.	once	CASSIEGGQGRQPQHF	TGTGCCAGTAGTATAGAGGGGGGGCAGGGGCGTCAGCCCCAGCATTTT
TRBJ2-7	TRBV11-2	TRBD2	.	CASSFFPPLAGISYEQYF	TGTGCCAGCAGCTTCTTCCCCCCCCTAGCGGGAATTTCATACGAGCAGTACTTC
TRBJ2-1	TRBV5-1	.	.	CASSLKTGTPPPRGAFF	TGCGCCAGCAGCTTGAAAACCGGGACACCACCTCCCAGGGGGGCGTTCTTC
TRBJ2-7	TRBV19	.	.	CASGAGFGEQYF	TGTGCCAGTGGGGCCGGGTTCGGCGAGCAGTACTTC
TRBJ2-7	TRBV27	TRBD1	.	CASSFRDSRYEQYF	TGTGCCAGCAGTTTCCGGGACAGCCGGTACGAGCAGTACTTC
TRBJ2-7	TRBV7-8	.	once	CASSSHPYEQYF	TGTGCCAGCAGCTCCCATCCCTACGAGCAGTACTTC
TRBJ1-4	TRBV10-3	.	.	CAISDLPGSKGDEKLFF	TGTGCCATCAGTGATCTGCCGGGCAGCAAGGGGGATGAAAAACTGTTTTTT
TRBJ2-7	TRBV6-5	.	.	CASSPGTHGAYEQYF	TGTGCCAGCAGTCCCGGGACTCATGGGGCCTACGAGCAGTACTTC
TRBJ1-5	TRBV28	.	once	CASTPRVVHQPQHF	TGTGCCAGCACCCCCCGGGTTGTCCATCAGCCCCAGCATTTT
TRBJ2-2	TRBV28	.	.	CASSLGVANTGELFF	TGTGCCAGCAGTTTGGGGGTCGCGAACACCGGGGAGCTGTTTTTT
TRBJ2-3	TRBV6-7	.	once	CASTMLTASQDTQYF	TGTGCCAGCACCATGCTAACAGCCAGCCAAGATACGCAGTATTTT
TRBJ1-5	TRBV11-2	.	.	CASQDGSNQPQHF	TGTGCCAGCCAAGACGGTAGCAATCAGCCCCAGCATTTT
TRBJ2-7	TRBV13	.	.	CASSSGIPYEQYF	TGTGCCAGCAGCAGTGGGATTCCCTACGAGCAGTACTTC
TRBJ2-7	TRBV5-4	TRBD1	.	CASSFRDREYEQYF	TGTGCCAGCAGCTTTCGGGACAGGGAATACGAGCAGTACTTC
TRBJ2-6	TRBV30	.	.	CAWSVRGSLSGANVLTF	TGTGCCTGGAGTGTACGGGGCAGCCTCTCTGGGGCCAACGTCCTGACTTTC
TRBJ1-2	TRBV9	.	.	CASSAGYYGYTF	TGTGCCAGCAGCGCCGGATATTATGGCTACACCTTC
TRBJ2-5	TRBV27	.	.	CASSPFWLGDVEQETQYF	TGTGCCAGCAGTCCCTTTTGGTTAGGGGATGTTGAGCAAGAGACCCAGTACTTC
TRBJ2-3	TRBV28	TRBD2	.	CASSLGPSGRGTDTQYF	TGTGCCAGCAGTTTGGGTCCTAGCGGAAGAGGCACAGATACGCAGTATTTT
TRBJ1-1	TRBV28	.	.	CASSPPSVRYTEAFF	TGTGCCAGCAGCCCACCTTCGGTACGGTACACTGAAGCTTTCTTT
TRBJ1-1	TRBV19	TRBD1	.	CASSLGQGATEAFF	TGTGCCAGTAGTTTGGGACAGGGGGCCACTGAAGCTTTCTTT
TRBJ2-3	TRBV29-1	.	.	CSLKKAPVPADTQYF	TGCAGCTTAAAGAAGGCCCCTGTCCCTGCAGATACGCAGTATTTT
TRBJ1-5	TRBV7-8	TRBD1	.	CASSLRGPPDQPQHF	TGTGCCAGCAGCCTAAGGGGGCCTCCTGATCAGCCCCAGCATTTT
TRBJ1-2	TRBV9	TRBD1	.	CASSGTSTGTGGYYGYTF	TGTGCCAGCAGCGGTACTAGCACCGGGACAGGGGGATATTATGGCTACACCTTC
TRBJ1-3	TRBV4-3	.	.	CASSQVISGTGSGNTIYF	TGCGCCAGCAGCCAAGTTATTTCGGGGACGGGCTCTGGAAACACCATATATTTT